The rows below give T cell receptor beta chains drawn from one sample of a study of shared clonotypes between healthy human individuals. Repertoires were generated with immunoSEQ multiplex PCR, while TCRdb's copy carries only in-frame clones and drops some. The sample includes approximately 530,000 clones, 90% to 96% of them seen just once. Material: naive CD4+ T cells sorted from blood. These receptor sequences come from a woman under 40 in good health. Each CDR3 is given with its conserved first and last residue. The D gene is left open where the match is weak.

v_call,j_call,d_call,cdr3_aa,cdr3_nt
TRBV28,TRBJ2-3,TRBD2,CASTQPRASGGDTQYF,TGTGCCAGCACTCAACCCCGGGCTAGCGGAGGGGATACGCAGTATTTT
TRBV7-2,TRBJ1-5,TRBD1,CASSLVIQGTQPQHF,TGTGCCAGCAGCTTAGTAATACAGGGGACTCAGCCCCAGCATTTT
TRBV29-1,TRBJ1-1,.,CSVRGVRDTEAFF,TGCAGCGTTCGGGGGGTGCGGGACACTGAAGCTTTCTTT
TRBV4-1,TRBJ1-2,.,CASSQDQAEGYTF,TGCGCCAGCAGCCAAGATCAAGCTGAAGGCTACACCTTC
TRBV5-1,TRBJ1-4,TRBD1,CASSPAGTGAEKLFF,TGCGCCAGCAGCCCAGCCGGGACAGGGGCGGAAAAACTGTTTTTT
TRBV11-2,TRBJ2-7,TRBD2,CASLPTPSGRFSYEQYF,TGTGCCAGCCTCCCAACCCCCAGCGGGAGATTTTCCTACGAGCAGTACTTC
TRBV5-5,TRBJ2-7,.,CASSSGTFYEQYF,TGTGCCAGCAGCTCAGGGACTTTCTACGAGCAGTACTTC
TRBV19,TRBJ2-6,.,CASSETLSGANVLTF,TGTGCCAGTAGTGAAACCCTCTCTGGGGCCAACGTCCTGACTTTC
TRBV4-1,TRBJ1-3,TRBD1,CASSQAGTGSGNTIYF,TGCGCCAGCAGCCAAGCGGGGACAGGGTCTGGAAACACCATATATTTT
TRBV19,TRBJ2-7,TRBD2,CASSQGASGSYEQYF,TGTGCCAGTAGCCAGGGGGCTAGCGGGAGCTACGAGCAGTACTTC